What follows describes a single T cell receptor (beta chain). These data belong to a study of blood T cell repertoires in COVID-19. Background on the study: Both acute and convalescent COVID-19 samples were obtained from the United States, Italy and Spain.

As originally analysed: Reference gene primer amplification in the assay estimated nucleated cell counts. Method: immunoSEQ multiplex PCR; TCRdb's copy keeps in-frame clones and lacks some. V, J and clone size reflect that table, while D and trimming were determined from the DNA. The sample includes about 300,000 clones, about 87% seen only once; the top ten take around 5.8%. The Seattle site enrolled patients during active infection and followed them longitudinally. The source is a woman between 45 and 60 years old with COVID-19, enrolled during active disease. The sequenced sample was peripheral blood.

The CDR3 protein is CASSLFGAAEAFF. The CDR3 DNA follows: TGTGCCAGCAGCTTATTTGGGGCGGCTGAAGCTTTCTTT. The V gene is TRBV7-2, the J gene TRBJ1-1; tentatively, D is TRBD1 (5 bases). CDR3 length equals 13 residues. V was cut by 2 bases and J by 6 bases, with 10 bases left in between. Germline CDR1 SGHTA, CDR2 FQGNSA.